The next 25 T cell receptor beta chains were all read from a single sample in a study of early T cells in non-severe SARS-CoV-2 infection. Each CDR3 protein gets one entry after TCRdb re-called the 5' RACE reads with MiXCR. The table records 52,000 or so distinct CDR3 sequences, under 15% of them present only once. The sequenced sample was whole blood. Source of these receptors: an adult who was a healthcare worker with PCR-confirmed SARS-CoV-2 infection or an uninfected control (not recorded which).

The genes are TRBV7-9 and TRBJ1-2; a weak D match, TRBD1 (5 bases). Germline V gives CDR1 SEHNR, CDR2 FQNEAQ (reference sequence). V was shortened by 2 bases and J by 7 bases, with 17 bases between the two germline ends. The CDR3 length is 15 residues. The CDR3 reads CASSLRGRLNLGYTF. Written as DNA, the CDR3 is TGTGCCAGCAGCTTAAGGGGACGGCTAAATCTTGGCTACACCTTC.

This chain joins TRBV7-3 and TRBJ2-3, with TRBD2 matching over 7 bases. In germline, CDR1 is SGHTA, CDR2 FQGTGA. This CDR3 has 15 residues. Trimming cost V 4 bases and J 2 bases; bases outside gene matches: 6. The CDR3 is CASSSKRGATDTQYF. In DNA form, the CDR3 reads TGTGCCAGCAGCTCCAAGCGGGGAGCCACAGATACGCAGTATTTT.

CDR3 DNA sequence: TGCAGCGTTGGATGGGGGGGTGCTGAAGCTTTCTTT. Its translation is CSVGWGGAEAFF. The chain couples TRBV29-1 to TRBJ1-1; D is possibly TRBD1 (5 bases). This CDR3 is 12 amino acids long. CDR1 is SQVTM and CDR2 is ANQGSEA in the germline V gene. Trimming took 4 bases from V and 6 from J, leaving 12 bases between them. The variable domain in full, completed from reference TRBV29-1 and TRBJ1-1, reads SAVISQKPSRDICQRGTSLTIQCQVDSQVTMMFWYRQQPGQSLTLIATANQGSEATYESGFVIDKFPISRPNLTFSTLTVSNMSPEDSSIYLCSVGWGGAEAFFGQGTRLTVV.

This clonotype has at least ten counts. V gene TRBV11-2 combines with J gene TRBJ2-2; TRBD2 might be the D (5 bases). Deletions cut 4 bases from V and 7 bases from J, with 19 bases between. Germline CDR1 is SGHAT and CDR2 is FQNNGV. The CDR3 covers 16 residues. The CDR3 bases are TGTGCCAGCAGCTCAAAATTCGGCAGCGGTTACGGGGAGCTGTTTTTT. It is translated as CASSSKFGSGYGELFF. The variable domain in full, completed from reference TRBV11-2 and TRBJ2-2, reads EAGVAQSPRYKIIEKRQSVAFWCNPISGHATLYWYQQILGQGPKLLIQFQNNGVVDDSQLPKDRFSAERLKGVDSTLKIQPAKLEDSAVYLCASSSKFGSGYGELFFGEGSRLTVL.

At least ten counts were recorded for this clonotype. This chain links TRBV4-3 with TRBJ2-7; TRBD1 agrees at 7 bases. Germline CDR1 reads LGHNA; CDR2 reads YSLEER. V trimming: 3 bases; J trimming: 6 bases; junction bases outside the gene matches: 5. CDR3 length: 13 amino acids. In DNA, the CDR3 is TGCGCCAGCAGCCACAGACAGGGTACCGAGCAGTACTTC. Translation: CASSHRQGTEQYF.

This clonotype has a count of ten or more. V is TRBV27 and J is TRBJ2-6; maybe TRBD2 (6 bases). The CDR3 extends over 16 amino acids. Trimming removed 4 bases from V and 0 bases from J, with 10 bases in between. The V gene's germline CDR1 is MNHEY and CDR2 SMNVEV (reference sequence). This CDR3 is CASSYYGSSGANVLTF. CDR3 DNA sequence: TGTGCCAGCAGTTATTACGGGAGCTCTGGGGCCAACGTCCTGACTTTC. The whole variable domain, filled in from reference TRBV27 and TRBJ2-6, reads EAQVTQNPRYLITVTGKKLTVTCSQNMNHEYMSWYRQDPGLGLRQIYYSMNVEVTDKGDVPEGYKVSRKEKRNFPLILESPSPNQTSLYFCASSYYGSSGANVLTFGAGSRLTVL.

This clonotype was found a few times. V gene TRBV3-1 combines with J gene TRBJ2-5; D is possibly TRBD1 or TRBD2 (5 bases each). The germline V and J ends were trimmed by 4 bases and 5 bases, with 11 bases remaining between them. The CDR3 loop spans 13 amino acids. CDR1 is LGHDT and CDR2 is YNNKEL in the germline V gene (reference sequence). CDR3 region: CASSRQGGETQYF. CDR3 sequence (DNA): TGTGCCAGCAGCCGCCAGGGCGGGGAGACCCAGTACTTC.

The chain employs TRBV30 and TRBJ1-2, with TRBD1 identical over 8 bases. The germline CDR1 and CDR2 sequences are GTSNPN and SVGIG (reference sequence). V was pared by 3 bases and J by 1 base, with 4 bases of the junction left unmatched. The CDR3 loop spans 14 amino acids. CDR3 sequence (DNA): TGTGCCTGGAGCCGGGACAGGTATAACTATGGCTACACCTTC. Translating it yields CAWSRDRYNYGYTF. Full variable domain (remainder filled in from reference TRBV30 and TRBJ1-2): SQTIHQWPATLVQPVGSPLSLECTVEGTSNPNLYWYRQAAGRGLQLLFYSVGIGQISSEVPQNLSASRPQDRQFILSSKKLLLSDSGFYLCAWSRDRYNYGYTFGSGTRLTVV.

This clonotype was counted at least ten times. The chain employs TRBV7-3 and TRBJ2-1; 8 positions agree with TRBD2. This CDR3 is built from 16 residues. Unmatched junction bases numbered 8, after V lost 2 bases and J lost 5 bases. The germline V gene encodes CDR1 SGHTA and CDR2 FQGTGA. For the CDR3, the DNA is TGTGCCAGCAGCTTACTGCCGCGGGGGGTCGACAATGAGCAGTTCTTC. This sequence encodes CASSLLPRGVDNEQFF.

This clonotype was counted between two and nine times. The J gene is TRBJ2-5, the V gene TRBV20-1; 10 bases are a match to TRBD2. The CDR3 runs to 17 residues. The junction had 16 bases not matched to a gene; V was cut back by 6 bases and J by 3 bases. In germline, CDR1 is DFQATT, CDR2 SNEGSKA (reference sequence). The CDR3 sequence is CSARLAGPRSGKETQYF. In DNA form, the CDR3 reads TGCAGTGCCAGACTAGCGGGCCCCCGGTCTGGAAAAGAGACCCAGTACTTC.

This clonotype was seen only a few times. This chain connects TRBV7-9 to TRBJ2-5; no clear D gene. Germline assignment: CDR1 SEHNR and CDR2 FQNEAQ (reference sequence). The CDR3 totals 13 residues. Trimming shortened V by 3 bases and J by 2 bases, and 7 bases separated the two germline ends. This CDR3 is CASSFQEQETQYF. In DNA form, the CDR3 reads TGTGCCAGCAGCTTTCAAGAACAAGAGACCCAGTACTTC.

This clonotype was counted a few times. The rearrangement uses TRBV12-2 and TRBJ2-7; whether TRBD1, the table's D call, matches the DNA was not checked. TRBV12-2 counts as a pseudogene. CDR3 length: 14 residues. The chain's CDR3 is CASRSRGHAYEQYF. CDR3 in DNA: TGTGCAAGTCGCTCCCGGGGACACGCCTACGAGCAGTACTTC.

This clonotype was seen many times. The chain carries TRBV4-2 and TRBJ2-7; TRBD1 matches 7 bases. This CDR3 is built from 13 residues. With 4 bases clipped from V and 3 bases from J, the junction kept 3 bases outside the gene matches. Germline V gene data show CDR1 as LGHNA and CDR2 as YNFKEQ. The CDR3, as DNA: TGTGCCAGCAGCCTGTGGGACAGCTACGAGCAGTACTTC. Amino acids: CASSLWDSYEQYF.

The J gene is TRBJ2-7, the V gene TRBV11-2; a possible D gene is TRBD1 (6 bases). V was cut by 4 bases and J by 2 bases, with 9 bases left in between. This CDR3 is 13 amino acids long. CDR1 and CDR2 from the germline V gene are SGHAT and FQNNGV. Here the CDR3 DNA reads TGTGCCAGCAGCTACGGACAGACCTACGAGCAGTACTTC. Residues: CASSYGQTYEQYF.

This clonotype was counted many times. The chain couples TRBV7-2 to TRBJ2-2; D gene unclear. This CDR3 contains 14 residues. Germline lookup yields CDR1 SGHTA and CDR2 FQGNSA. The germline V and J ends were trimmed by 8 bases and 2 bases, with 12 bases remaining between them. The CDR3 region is CASRRAANTGELFF. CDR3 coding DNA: TGTGCCAGCCGGCGAGCCGCAAACACCGGGGAGCTGTTTTTT.

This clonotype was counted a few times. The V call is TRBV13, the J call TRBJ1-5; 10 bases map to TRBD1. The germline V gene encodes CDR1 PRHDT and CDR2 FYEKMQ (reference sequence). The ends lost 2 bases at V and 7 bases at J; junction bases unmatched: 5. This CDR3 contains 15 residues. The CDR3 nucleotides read TGTGCCAGCAGCTTACGGGACAGGGGTGGCCAGCCCCAGCATTTT. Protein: CASSLRDRGGQPQHF.

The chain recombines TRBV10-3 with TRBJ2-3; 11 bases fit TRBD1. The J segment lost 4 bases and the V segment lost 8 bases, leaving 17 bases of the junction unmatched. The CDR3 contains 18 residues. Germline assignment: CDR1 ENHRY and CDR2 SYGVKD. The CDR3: CAIGVEEGTGGLSDTQYF. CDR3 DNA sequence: TGTGCCATCGGGGTTGAGGAGGGGACAGGGGGGCTGTCAGATACGCAGTATTTT.

The DNA for the CDR3 is TGTGCCAGCAGTCCTGAGGCGGGCAGAACCTACGAGCAGTACTTC. Its protein product is CASSPEAGRTYEQYF. The V call is TRBV12-3 or TRBV12-4, the J call TRBJ2-7; weak D call: TRBD2 (5 bases). The V and J ends lost 5 bases and 2 bases respectively, with 16 bases between them. This CDR3 has 15 amino acids.

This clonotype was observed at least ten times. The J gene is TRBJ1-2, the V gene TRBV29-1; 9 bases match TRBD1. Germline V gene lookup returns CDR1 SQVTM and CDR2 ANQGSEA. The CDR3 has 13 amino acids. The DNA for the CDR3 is TGCACCTCTTTGGGGACAGGGAACTATGGCTACACCTTC. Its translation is CTSLGTGNYGYTF. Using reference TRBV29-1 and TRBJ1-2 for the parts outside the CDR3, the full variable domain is SAVISQKPSRDICQRGTSLTIQCQVDSQVTMMFWYRQQPGQSLTLIATANQGSEATYESGFVIDKFPISRPNLTFSTLTVSNMSPEDSSIYLCTSLGTGNYGYTFGSGTRLTVV.

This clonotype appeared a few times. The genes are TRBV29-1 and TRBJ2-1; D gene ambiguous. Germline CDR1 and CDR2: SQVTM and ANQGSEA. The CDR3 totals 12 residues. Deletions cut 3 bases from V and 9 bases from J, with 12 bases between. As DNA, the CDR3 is TGCAGCGTTGACCCCCTTCACGCTGAGCAGTTCTTC. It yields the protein CSVDPLHAEQFF.

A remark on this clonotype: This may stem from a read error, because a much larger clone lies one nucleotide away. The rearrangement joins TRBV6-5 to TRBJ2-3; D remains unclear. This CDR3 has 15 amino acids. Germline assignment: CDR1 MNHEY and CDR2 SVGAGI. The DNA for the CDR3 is TGTGCCAACAGTTACTCGATAGGCCGCACAGATACGCAGTATTTT. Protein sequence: CANSYSIGRTDTQYF.

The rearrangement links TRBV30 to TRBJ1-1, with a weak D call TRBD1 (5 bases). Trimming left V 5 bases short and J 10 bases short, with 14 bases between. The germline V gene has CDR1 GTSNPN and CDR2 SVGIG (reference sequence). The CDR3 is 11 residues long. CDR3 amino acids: CAWARGPTAFF. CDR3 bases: TGTGCCTGGGCAAGGGGACCCACAGCTTTCTTT.

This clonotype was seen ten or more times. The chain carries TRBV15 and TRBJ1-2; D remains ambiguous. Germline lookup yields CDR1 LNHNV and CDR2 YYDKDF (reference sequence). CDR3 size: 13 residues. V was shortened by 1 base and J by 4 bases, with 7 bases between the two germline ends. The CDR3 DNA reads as TGTGCCACCAGCAGAGGGGAAGCCTATGGCTACACCTTC. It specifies CATSRGEAYGYTF.

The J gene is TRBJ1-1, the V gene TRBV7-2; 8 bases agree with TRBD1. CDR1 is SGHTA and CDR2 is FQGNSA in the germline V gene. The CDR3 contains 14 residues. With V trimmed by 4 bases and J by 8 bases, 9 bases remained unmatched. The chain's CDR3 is CASSSGGLQGEAFF. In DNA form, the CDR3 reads TGTGCCAGCAGCTCAGGGGGCCTACAGGGGGAAGCTTTCTTT.

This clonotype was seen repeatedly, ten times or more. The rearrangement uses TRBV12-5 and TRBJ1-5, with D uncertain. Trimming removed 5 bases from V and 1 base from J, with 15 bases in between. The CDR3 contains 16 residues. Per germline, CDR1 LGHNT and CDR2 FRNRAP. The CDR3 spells CASGPPLGYSNQPQHF. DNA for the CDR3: TGTGCTAGTGGTCCCCCCCTCGGGTACAGCAATCAGCCCCAGCATTTT.